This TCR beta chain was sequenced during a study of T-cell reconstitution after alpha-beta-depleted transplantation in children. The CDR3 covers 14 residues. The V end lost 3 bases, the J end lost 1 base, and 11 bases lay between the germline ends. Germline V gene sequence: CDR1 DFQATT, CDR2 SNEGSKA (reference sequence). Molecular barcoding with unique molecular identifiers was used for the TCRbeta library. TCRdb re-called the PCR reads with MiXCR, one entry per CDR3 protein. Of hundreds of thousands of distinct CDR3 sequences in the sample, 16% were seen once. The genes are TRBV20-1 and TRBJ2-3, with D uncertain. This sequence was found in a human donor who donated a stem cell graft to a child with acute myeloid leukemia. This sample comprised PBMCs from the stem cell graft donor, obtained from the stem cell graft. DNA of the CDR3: TGCAGTGCTAGGCCTCTTAAACGCACAGATACGCAGTATTTT. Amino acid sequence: CSARPLKRTDTQYF.